This entry lists 21 T cell receptor beta chains sequenced from one sample in a study of cytomegalovirus exposure and HLA in healthy donors (TCRdb year 2017). The library was built by means of the immunoSEQ multiplex PCR assay. For the multiplex PCR, a mixture combining 60 forward primers for TCR Vbeta segments and 13 reverse primers for TCR Jbeta segments was used. As stored in TCRdb, this immuneACCESS dataset retains in-frame rearrangements with V and J assigned. A fraction of the clones does not appear; measured against another copy, unresolved V genes explain less than half of the discrepancy, and the remainder lacks a known reason. This sample gives around 130,000 clones in total; around 77% of them show up just once. The ten biggest clones cover about 1.8% of the sample. Sequencing used PBMCs. The origin of the receptors is a woman aged 45-65 years in good health and CMV-seronegative.

The chain combines TRBV7-2 with TRBJ2-7; 11 bases are a match to TRBD1. Germline V lookup: CDR1 SGHTA, CDR2 FQGNSA. Trimming at V came to 5 bases and at J to 6 bases, leaving 12 bases not matched to a gene. The CDR3 is made up of 16 amino acids. CDR3: CASSPSTGQGGGEQYF. CDR3 coding DNA: TGTGCCAGCAGCCCCTCCACGGGACAGGGGGGAGGCGAGCAGTACTTC.

V gene TRBV28 combines with J gene TRBJ1-2; 9 nucleotides line up with TRBD1. The ends lost 7 bases at V and 8 bases at J; junction bases unmatched: 17. CDR3 length: 16 residues. Germline V gene sequence: CDR1 MDHEN, CDR2 SYDVKM. The CDR3 coding sequence is TGTGCCAGCAACCTACTCCCCGCCGGGACAGGGACGGGCTACACCTTC. Translated: CASNLLPAGTGTGYTF.

The chain employs TRBV10-3 and TRBJ2-7, with D unclear. Trimming stripped 11 bases from V and 3 bases from J, with 14 bases between. The CDR3 extends over 12 amino acids. Germline CDR1 and CDR2: ENHRY and SYGVKD. The CDR3 reads CASSTYNYEQYF. DNA of the CDR3: TGTGCCTCCTCGACTTATAACTACGAGCAGTACTTC.

The V and J genes are TRBV4-3 and TRBJ2-3; 11 bases are a match to TRBD2. CDR1 is LGHNA and CDR2 is YSLEER in the germline V gene. The ends lost 0 bases at V and 2 bases at J; junction bases unmatched: 7. The length of the CDR3 is 18 residues. CDR3 coding DNA: TGCGCCAGCAGCCAAGATGACGTAGCGGGAGGGTTCACAGATACGCAGTATTTT. This sequence encodes CASSQDDVAGGFTDTQYF.

This chain joins TRBV19 and TRBJ1-2; 9 bases match TRBD1. The CDR3 runs 16 residues. V lost 2 bases and J lost 4; bases outside the gene matches: 8. Per germline, CDR1 LNHDA and CDR2 SQIVND (reference sequence). The CDR3 is CASSISPGQGIYGYTF. The CDR3 nucleotides read TGTGCCAGTAGTATATCACCGGGACAGGGAATCTATGGCTACACCTTC.

The chain couples TRBV4-1 to TRBJ2-7; D ambiguous. V was cut by 1 base and J by 2 bases, with 3 bases left in between. CDR1 and CDR2 (germline): MGHRA, YSYEKL. There are 12 residues in the CDR3. The CDR3 nucleotides read TGCGCCAGCAGCCAAGGGCCCTACGAGCAGTACTTC. As protein: CASSQGPYEQYF.

In its sample, this clone was seen once. The chain combines TRBV28 with TRBJ2-7, with a tentative D call TRBD2 (6 bases). The CDR3 consists of 14 residues. Germline V CDR1 and CDR2: MDHEN, SYDVKM. V lost 2 bases and J 0 bases, leaving 8 bases between the germline ends. CDR3 protein: CASSLGGSSYEQYF. The CDR3 DNA reads TGTGCCAGCAGTTTAGGGGGGTCCTCCTACGAGCAGTACTTC. Filled out from reference TRBV28 and TRBJ2-7, the complete variable domain reads DVKVTQSSRYLVKRTGEKVFLECVQDMDHENMFWYRQDPGLGLRLIYFSYDVKMKEKGDIPEGYSVSREKKERFSLILESASTNQTSMYLCASSLGGSSYEQYFGPGTRLTVT.

The rearrangement uses TRBV25-1 and TRBJ2-5, with D possibly being TRBD2 (5 bases). V was shortened by 7 bases and J by 9 bases, with 24 bases between the two germline ends. This CDR3 comprises 15 residues. From germline, CDR1 is MGHDK and CDR2 SYGVNS. The CDR3 loop reads CASNRAISGPGAQYF. In DNA, the CDR3 is TGTGCCAGCAATAGGGCAATCAGCGGCCCTGGGGCCCAGTACTTC.

The chain links TRBV7-2 to TRBJ1-2, with D maybe TRBD1 (6 bases). Germline CDR1 is SGHTA and CDR2 is FQGNSA. Trimming left V 2 bases short and J 4 bases short, with 11 bases between. The CDR3 contains 14 residues. CDR3 coding DNA: TGTGCCAGCAGCTTAACAGGGCGGCTCTATGGCTACACCTTC. As protein: CASSLTGRLYGYTF.

The chain couples TRBV18 to TRBJ2-7; 7 positions match TRBD1. The CDR3 has 15 amino acids. Germline assignment: CDR1 KGHSH and CDR2 LQKENI. The V gene end was trimmed by 7 bases and the J gene end by 0 bases; junction bases not matched to a gene: 9. For the CDR3, the DNA is TGTGCCAGCTGGACAGGAGACACGAGCTCCTACGAGCAGTACTTC. Encoded protein: CASWTGDTSSYEQYF. The variable domain in full, with the rest retrieved from reference TRBV18 and TRBJ2-7, is NAGVMQNPRHLVRRRGQEARLRCSPMKGHSHVYWYRQLPEEGLKFMVYLQKENIIDESGMPKERFSAEFPKEGPSILRIQQVVRGDSAAYFCASWTGDTSSYEQYFGPGTRLTVT.

The gene calls are TRBV9 and TRBJ2-3, with 12 nucleotides matching TRBD2. Germline V gene data show CDR1 as SGDLS and CDR2 as YYNGEE. The trim removed 0 bases at V and 4 bases at J, leaving 12 bases unmatched. The CDR3 length is 19 residues. CDR3 residues: CASSVAPKPGLAGPDTQYF. Written as DNA, the CDR3 is TGTGCCAGCAGCGTAGCTCCTAAACCGGGACTAGCGGGCCCAGATACGCAGTATTTT. The whole variable domain, filled in from reference TRBV9 and TRBJ2-3, reads DSGVTQTPKHLITATGQRVTLRCSPRSGDLSVYWYQQSLDQGLQFLIQYYNGEERAKGNILERFSAQQFPDLHSELNLSSLELGDSALYFCASSVAPKPGLAGPDTQYFGPGTRLTVL.

This chain connects TRBV29-1 to TRBJ2-4; a possible D gene is TRBD2 (5 bases). The ends were cut back, 4 bases at V and 0 bases at J, with 13 bases in the middle. The CDR3 covers 15 residues. Germline CDR1 reads SQVTM; CDR2 reads ANQGSEA. CDR3 sequence reads: CSVVERRLAKNIQYF. CDR3 bases: TGCAGCGTTGTAGAGCGGAGGCTAGCCAAAAACATTCAGTACTTC.

The chain has TRBV28 and TRBJ1-3; the match to TRBD1 covers 10 bases. The CDR3 is 16 residues long. Trimming took 2 bases from V and 4 from J; bases not matched to a gene: 5. Germline V gives CDR1 MDHEN, CDR2 SYDVKM. CDR3 sequence: CASSLGTGAGGNTIYF. CDR3 coding DNA: TGTGCCAGCAGTTTAGGGACAGGGGCTGGCGGAAACACCATATATTTT. Variable domain in full (rest from reference TRBV28 and TRBJ1-3): DVKVTQSSRYLVKRTGEKVFLECVQDMDHENMFWYRQDPGLGLRLIYFSYDVKMKEKGDIPEGYSVSREKKERFSLILESASTNQTSMYLCASSLGTGAGGNTIYFGEGSWLTVV.

J is TRBJ1-2 and V is TRBV5-4; weak D call: TRBD1 (6 bases). V shed 3 bases and J shed 2 bases, with 11 bases lying between them. This CDR3 has 14 residues. Germline lookup yields CDR1 SGHNT and CDR2 YYREEE (reference sequence). The CDR3 region has the DNA TGTGCCAGCAGCTCCAGGACAGCCAACTATGGCTACACCTTC. Encoded protein: CASSSRTANYGYTF. Looking up the rest from reference TRBV5-4 and TRBJ1-2 gives the full variable domain: ETGVTQSPTHLIKTRGQQVTLRCSSQSGHNTVSWYQQALGQGPQFIFQYYREEENGRGNFPPRFSGLQFPNYSSELNVNALELDDSALYLCASSSRTANYGYTFGSGTRLTVV.

V is TRBV27 and J is TRBJ2-5; D uncertain. This CDR3 is built from 13 residues. The germline gives CDR1 MNHEY, CDR2 SMNVEV (reference sequence). V lost 5 bases to trimming and J lost 5 bases, with 12 bases between them. This CDR3 is CASSPYIRETQYF. In DNA form, the CDR3 reads TGTGCCAGCAGTCCGTACATCAGGGAGACCCAGTACTTC.

The chain has TRBV9 and TRBJ1-1, with D perhaps matching TRBD1 (5 bases). This CDR3 region has 14 residues. V shed 0 bases and J shed 5 bases, with 11 bases lying between them. The germline V gene encodes CDR1 SGDLS and CDR2 YYNGEE. As DNA, the CDR3 is TGTGCCAGCAGCGTAGCTTTCAGGGAAACTGAAGCTTTCTTT. Encoded protein: CASSVAFRETEAFF. Based on the CDR3 plus reference TRBV9 and TRBJ1-1, the full variable domain is DSGVTQTPKHLITATGQRVTLRCSPRSGDLSVYWYQQSLDQGLQFLIQYYNGEERAKGNILERFSAQQFPDLHSELNLSSLELGDSALYFCASSVAFRETEAFFGQGTRLTVV.

This sequence joins TRBV27 and TRBJ1-1; weak D call: TRBD1 (5 bases). The CDR3 spans 14 residues. Germline V lookup: CDR1 MNHEY, CDR2 SMNVEV (reference sequence). V dropped 5 bases and J dropped 7 bases, with 17 bases sitting between them. CDR3 protein: CASSPRGGFDEAFF. The CDR3 coding sequence is TGTGCCAGCAGTCCGCGGGGGGGGTTTGATGAAGCTTTCTTT.

The genes are TRBV19 and TRBJ2-1; TRBD1 agrees at 9 bases. Germline V CDR1 and CDR2: LNHDA, SQIVND (reference sequence). CDR3 length equals 16 residues. Trimming removed 4 bases from V and 2 bases from J; junction bases left unmatched: 6. The CDR3 DNA reads as TGTGCCAGTAGTAGGAGGACAGGGGATACCTACAATGAGCAGTTCTTC. Its protein product is CASSRRTGDTYNEQFF.

The rearrangement links TRBV6-1 to TRBJ2-1, with D possibly TRBD1 on 5 matching bases. Germline lookup yields CDR1 MNHNS and CDR2 SASEGT. The CDR3 runs to 15 residues. Between the trimmed V and J ends, which lost 6 bases and 0 bases, there was a span of 12 bases. The CDR3 is CASSLVQGSYNEQFF. DNA for the CDR3: TGTGCCAGCAGCCTGGTCCAGGGCTCCTACAATGAGCAGTTCTTC.

The chain has TRBV5-1 and TRBJ2-1; tentatively, D is TRBD2 (6 bases). There are 16 residues in the CDR3. Trimming stripped 1 base from V and 3 bases from J, with 14 bases between. CDR1 is SGHRS and CDR2 is YFSETQ in the germline V gene. CDR3 in amino acids: CASSLIGGTDYNEQFF. DNA of the CDR3: TGCGCCAGCAGCTTGATCGGCGGGACCGACTACAATGAGCAGTTCTTC.

The chain recombines TRBV13 with TRBJ2-7; D is perhaps TRBD2 (5 bases). V lost 2 bases to trimming and J lost 5 bases, with 16 bases between them. The germline V gene encodes CDR1 PRHDT and CDR2 FYEKMQ (reference sequence). The CDR3 is made up of 15 amino acids. The CDR3 region is CASSLRPGIPDEQYF. CDR3 coding DNA: TGTGCCAGCAGCTTAAGGCCGGGAATTCCCGACGAGCAGTACTTC.